What follows are 21 T cell receptor beta chains derived from one specimen sequenced in a study of T cells after posttransplantation cyclophosphamide. Only in-frame clones appear in the TCRdb table, and some are missing; sequencing was by immunoSEQ multiplex PCR. The sample has 20,000 to 30,000 clones, 86% seen once. Sequencing was performed on PBMCs. Receptors originate from a woman aged 55-75 years with a blood cancer, CMV-positive, and with a related stem cell donor.

The chain employs TRBV9 and TRBJ2-1, with D perhaps matching TRBD1 (5 bases). V was cut by 2 bases and J by 4 bases, with 13 bases left in between. Germline V gene data show CDR1 as SGDLS and CDR2 as YYNGEE. The CDR3 extends over 15 amino acids. CDR3 in amino acids: CASSVGQGLYNEQFF. The CDR3 DNA follows: TGTGCCAGCAGCGTGGGTCAGGGTTTGTACAATGAGCAGTTCTTC.

The J gene is TRBJ1-1, the V gene TRBV18; D not certain. The V end lost 6 bases, the J end lost 5 bases, and 13 bases lay between the germline ends. CDR3 length equals 13 residues. Germline CDR1 is KGHSH and CDR2 is LQKENI. The CDR3 nucleotides are TGTGCCAGCTCCCCCGGGCCGGGGACTGAAGCTTTCTTT. Its protein is CASSPGPGTEAFF.

The chain recombines TRBV19 with TRBJ1-5; the D gene is possibly TRBD1 (5 bases). The CDR3 has 12 amino acids. CDR1 LNHDA and CDR2 SQIVND come from the germline V gene (reference sequence). V was pared by 8 bases and J by 7 bases, with 12 bases between. This CDR3 is CASAPQDQPQHF. The DNA for the CDR3 is TGTGCCAGTGCCCCACAGGACCAGCCCCAGCATTTT.

This clone was counted a single time. This chain uses TRBV5-1 with TRBJ1-1, with D perhaps TRBD1 (6 bases). Germline loops: CDR1 SGHRS, CDR2 YFSETQ. The CDR3 has 15 amino acids. V lost 2 bases and J 3 bases, leaving 14 bases between the germline ends. CDR3 sequence (DNA): TGCGCCAGCAGCTTAGATTTACAGGGATACACTGAAGCTTTCTTT. This encodes CASSLDLQGYTEAFF.

The chain employs TRBV6-5 and TRBJ2-5; 12 positions agree with TRBD2. Trimming removed 4 bases from V and 5 bases from J; junction bases left unmatched: 5. This CDR3 region has 15 residues. CDR1 and CDR2 from the germline V gene are MNHEY and SVGAGI. CDR3 sequence: CASSSTSGRMETQYF. CDR3 nucleotide sequence: TGTGCCAGCAGTTCCACTAGCGGGAGGATGGAGACCCAGTACTTC.

This sequence joins TRBV7-2 and TRBJ2-7; 10 bases line up with TRBD2. This CDR3 has 15 residues. CDR1 and CDR2 from the germline V gene are SGHTA and FQGNSA. The junction had 6 bases not matched to a gene; V was cut back by 5 bases and J by 2 bases. The CDR3 sequence is CASSPRLAGAYEQYF. Written as DNA, the CDR3 is TGTGCCAGCAGCCCGCGGCTAGCGGGAGCCTACGAGCAGTACTTC.

This clone was found once. The chain links TRBV25-1 to TRBJ2-1; 14 bases line up with TRBD2. This CDR3 has 14 residues. Per the germline V gene, CDR1 is MGHDK and CDR2 is SYGVNS. V trimming: 6 bases; J trimming: 9 bases; junction bases outside the gene matches: 4. CDR3 nucleotides: TGTGCCAGCAGCGGGACTAGCGGGAGTGGTGAGCAGTTCTTC. It specifies CASSGTSGSGEQFF.

The chain employs TRBV7-2 and TRBJ2-1, with D tentatively TRBD2 (5 bases). Deletions cut 4 bases from V and 8 bases from J, with 12 bases between. CDR3 size: 13 residues. The germline CDR1 and CDR2 sequences are SGHTA and FQGNSA. The chain's CDR3 is CASSSRRADEQFF. CDR3 bases: TGTGCCAGCAGCTCCCGGCGGGCCGATGAGCAGTTCTTC.

V is TRBV5-6 and J is TRBJ1-4, with 12 bases lining up with TRBD1. The V gene end was trimmed by 3 bases and the J gene end by 7 bases; junction bases not matched to a gene: 7. This CDR3 has 16 amino acids. CDR1 is SGHDT and CDR2 is YYEEEE in the germline V gene. Here the CDR3 reads CASSSRDRGRGEKLFF. In DNA, the CDR3 is TGTGCCAGCAGCTCGCGGGACAGGGGGCGAGGTGAAAAACTGTTTTTT.

V usage is TRBV9 and J usage is TRBJ2-5; 13 positions match TRBD2. The CDR3 is made up of 16 amino acids. V shed 4 bases, J shed 5 bases, and the junction held 8 bases outside the gene matches. In germline, CDR1 is SGDLS, CDR2 YYNGEE. The CDR3 region is CASSLSGTSGTETQYF. The CDR3 nucleotides are TGTGCCAGCAGCTTATCCGGGACTAGCGGGACGGAGACCCAGTACTTC.

The rearrangement uses TRBV29-1 and TRBJ2-1; the match to TRBD2 covers 7 bases. V lost 6 bases and J lost 0; bases outside the gene matches: 8. Looked up from germline, CDR1 is SQVTM and CDR2 is ANQGSEA. The CDR3 loop spans 15 amino acids. The CDR3, as DNA: TGCAGCGTAGGCCTAGCGGCTGTCTCCTACAATGAGCAGTTCTTC. Protein: CSVGLAAVSYNEQFF.

The V and J genes are TRBV7-8 and TRBJ2-3; 7 bases map to TRBD1. In germline, CDR1 is SGHVS, CDR2 FQNEAQ. The J segment lost 3 bases and the V segment lost 5 bases, leaving 8 bases of the junction unmatched. CDR3 length: 15 amino acids. This chain's CDR3 is CASSLGTAKTDTQYF. CDR3 coding DNA: TGTGCCAGCAGCCTCGGGACAGCGAAGACAGATACGCAGTATTTT.

J is TRBJ2-3 and V is TRBV6-8, with a weak D call TRBD2 (6 bases). Germline CDR1 and CDR2: MNHGY and SAAAGT. This CDR3 is 15 amino acids long. V lost 5 bases and J 1 base, leaving 13 bases between the germline ends. Written as DNA, the CDR3 is TGTGCCAGCAGTCCGGGACTTTCCGGCACAGATACGCAGTATTTT. Its translation: CASSPGLSGTDTQYF.

The chain is built from TRBV18 and TRBJ2-7; 12 nucleotides align to TRBD1. The CDR3 loop spans 17 amino acids. Germline V gene lookup returns CDR1 KGHSH and CDR2 LQKENI. J lost 7 bases, V lost 5 bases, and 15 bases had no gene match. CDR3 loop: CASSAILPGQGAGEQYF. Here the CDR3 DNA reads TGTGCCAGCTCAGCAATACTCCCGGGACAGGGGGCGGGGGAGCAGTACTTC.

This clone was counted a few times. The chain is built from TRBV2 and TRBJ2-7, with TRBD2 identical over 7 bases. Per the germline V gene, CDR1 is SNHLY and CDR2 is FYNNEI. J lost 2 bases, V lost 6 bases, and 4 bases had no gene match. The CDR3 has 13 amino acids. CDR3 sequence reads: CASRSGAPYEQYF. The CDR3 DNA reads as TGTGCCAGCAGAAGCGGGGCACCCTACGAGCAGTACTTC.

The V and J genes are TRBV6-6 and TRBJ2-2, with 12 bases identical to TRBD2. Trimming cost V 4 bases and J 5 bases; bases outside gene matches: 5. The CDR3 sequence is 16 residues long. CDR1 is MNHNY, CDR2 SVGAGI, per germline (reference sequence). CDR3 sequence reads: CASSFTSGRSTGELFF. CDR3 DNA: TGTGCCAGCAGTTTCACTAGCGGGAGGTCAACCGGGGAGCTGTTTTTT.

This rearrangement joins TRBV5-1 to TRBJ2-7; D gene ambiguous. The length of the CDR3 is 11 residues. Germline V gene sequence: CDR1 SGHRS, CDR2 YFSETQ. V lost 5 bases and J lost 2, with 5 bases in between. The chain's CDR3 is CASRAPYEQYF. CDR3 coding DNA: TGCGCCAGCAGGGCACCCTACGAGCAGTACTTC.

The chain carries TRBV6-4 and TRBJ2-3; weak D call: TRBD2 (6 bases). The V end was cut by 2 bases, the J end by 1 base, with 13 bases between. The CDR3 is 16 residues long. CDR1 is MRHNA and CDR2 is SNTAGT in the germline V gene. CDR3 in amino acids: CASSDIISSGTDTQYF. DNA of the CDR3: TGTGCCAGCAGTGACATAATTTCTAGCGGCACAGATACGCAGTATTTT.

The rearrangement uses TRBV6-1 and TRBJ1-2; D not certain. Germline V lookup: CDR1 MNHNS, CDR2 SASEGT. V shed 4 bases and J shed 6 bases, with 15 bases lying between them. The CDR3 runs to 14 residues. Written as DNA, the CDR3 is TGTGCCAGCAGTGTGGTCCAGCCCGAGGATGGCTACACCTTC. As protein: CASSVVQPEDGYTF.

The chain uses TRBV29-1 and TRBJ2-1; 9 bases match TRBD2. The junction had 9 bases not matched to a gene; V was cut back by 3 bases and J by 6 bases. This CDR3 is 15 amino acids long. CDR1 and CDR2 from the germline V gene are SQVTM and ANQGSEA. CDR3 loop: CSVDGSGSGGNEQFF. DNA for the CDR3: TGCAGCGTTGATGGTAGCGGGAGCGGGGGCAATGAGCAGTTCTTC.

The chain has TRBV7-9 and TRBJ2-7; TRBD1 agrees at 8 bases. Germline values: CDR1 SEHNR, CDR2 FQNEAQ (reference sequence). V shed 2 bases, J shed 12 bases, and the junction held 9 bases outside the gene matches. The CDR3 loop spans 13 amino acids. CDR3 nucleotides: TGTGCCAGCAGCTTATTCGAGACAGGGGATGTGTACTTC. This codes for CASSLFETGDVYF.